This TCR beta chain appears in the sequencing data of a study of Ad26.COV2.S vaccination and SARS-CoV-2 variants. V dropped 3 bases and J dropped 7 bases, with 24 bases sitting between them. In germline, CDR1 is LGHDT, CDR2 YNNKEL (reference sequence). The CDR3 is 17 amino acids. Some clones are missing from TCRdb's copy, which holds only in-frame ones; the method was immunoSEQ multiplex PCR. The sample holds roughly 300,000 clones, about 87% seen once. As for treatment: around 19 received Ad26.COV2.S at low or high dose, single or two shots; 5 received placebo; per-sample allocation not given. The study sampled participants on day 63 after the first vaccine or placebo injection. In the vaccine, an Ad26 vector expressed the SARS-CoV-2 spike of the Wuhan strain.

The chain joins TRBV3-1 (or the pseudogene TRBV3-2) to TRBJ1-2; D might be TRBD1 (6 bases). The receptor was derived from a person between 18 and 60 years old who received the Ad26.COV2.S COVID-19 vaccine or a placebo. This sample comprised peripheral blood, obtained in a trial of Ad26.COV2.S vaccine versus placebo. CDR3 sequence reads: CASSHGSRGWGRVGYTF. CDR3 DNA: TGTGCCAGCAGCCACGGAAGCAGGGGATGGGGCCGGGTTGGCTACACCTTC.